One TCR beta chain is described in this entry. The sample belongs to a study of blood T cell repertoires in COVID-19. Across the whole study: Acute-phase and convalescent COVID-19 samples originated in the United States, Italy and Spain. Sample material is recorded as cDNA or gDNA derived from T cells, B-cell-depleted T cells, or PBMCs.

This CDR3 is built from 15 residues. V trimming: 3 bases; J trimming: 5 bases; junction bases outside the gene matches: 4. Germline CDR1 is LGHDT and CDR2 is YNNKEL (reference sequence). The table came from immunoSEQ multiplex PCR; TCRdb's copy has only in-frame clones and leaves some out. Among about 150,000 clones, 80% to 90% were seen once, and the ten largest hold less than 5.5%. In terms of age and location, participants ranged from roughly 18 to 100 years and lived in fewer than 30 US areas. Participants reported their clinical history, and cohort assignment relied on those reports. Sequenced input: PBMCs or T cells enriched from blood (not recorded which). The chain uses TRBV3-1 (or the pseudogene TRBV3-2) and TRBJ2-5, with 12 bases lining up with TRBD2. The TCR sequence derives from a man aged 45 to 65 who had recovered from COVID-19. In nucleotides, the CDR3 is TGTGCCAGCAGCCATCTAGCGGGGGGGCGTGAGACCCAGTACTTC. Translating gives CASSHLAGGRETQYF.